This entry concerns a single T cell receptor (beta chain). Under the authors' procedure: By means of reference gene primer amplification, nucleated cell counts were estimated. Generated by immunoSEQ multiplex PCR, the TCRdb table keeps only in-frame clones and is missing some. V, J and clone size are those of that table, while D and trimming were read from the DNA. The sample carries 150,000 or so clones, approximately 88% recorded once. Participant ages covered roughly 18 to 89 years across 20 to 25 US areas. Allocation to cohorts depended on clinical history reported by the participants. The record originates from a study of blood T cell repertoires in COVID-19. This CDR3 has 14 residues. With 3 bases removed from V and 0 bases from J, the gap between germline ends came to 9 bases. Germline V gives CDR1 DFQATT, CDR2 SNEGSKA (reference sequence).

This rearrangement joins TRBV20-1 to TRBJ1-3; D call uncertain. Material for sequencing was PBMCs or T cells enriched from blood (not recorded which). This receptor was obtained from a woman aged 25 to 39 with acute COVID-19. The CDR3 here is CSASTYSSGNTIYF. The CDR3 region has the DNA TGCAGTGCTAGTACCTACAGCTCTGGAAACACCATATATTTT.